Listed here are 10 T cell receptor beta chains from one sample, sequenced in a study of graft-versus-host responses after intestinal transplantation. Generated by immunoSEQ multiplex PCR, the TCRdb table keeps only in-frame clones and is missing some. Found here are roughly 93,000 clones, less than 95% of them singletons; the top ten hold roughly 0.37%. These receptors have no identified antigens. The sample here was unstimulated CD8+ T cells sorted from spleen or lymph node cells, taken before transplant. The source of these receptors is a human donor who was the organ donor for an intestinal transplant.

This rearrangement joins TRBV6-5 to TRBJ2-7; 8 bases map to TRBD1. J was trimmed by 3 bases and V by 9 bases; bases with no gene match: 10. The V gene's germline CDR1 is MNHEY and CDR2 SVGAGI. The CDR3 has 14 residues. CDR3 protein: CARPRTGSLYEQYF. In DNA, the CDR3 is TGTGCCAGGCCTCGGACAGGGTCTCTCTACGAGCAGTACTTC.

The chain joins TRBV27 to TRBJ2-7; D remains unclear. The CDR3 has 13 amino acids. The germline gives CDR1 MNHEY, CDR2 SMNVEV (reference sequence). Trimming cost V 3 bases and J 2 bases, with 8 bases left between them. The CDR3 coding sequence is TGTGCCAGCAGTTTTGGCCAGACCTACGAGCAGTACTTC. It specifies CASSFGQTYEQYF.

The rearrangement uses TRBV11-3 and TRBJ2-5, with TRBD2 identical over 10 bases. The V and J ends lost 4 bases and 5 bases, in that order; junction bases with no gene match: 13. This CDR3 is 17 amino acids long. CDR1 and CDR2 from the germline V gene are SGHNT and YENEEA. The CDR3 reads CASSSYRTSGLKETQYF. The CDR3 nucleotides read TGTGCCAGCAGCTCATATCGGACTAGCGGTCTCAAGGAGACCCAGTACTTC. The variable domain in full, completed from reference TRBV11-3 and TRBJ2-5, reads EAGVVQSPRYKIIEKKQPVAFWCNPISGHNTLYWYLQNLGQGPELLIRYENEEAVDDSQLPKDRFSAERLKGVDSTLKIQPAELGDSAVYLCASSSYRTSGLKETQYFGPGTRLLVL.

For this clone: At the DNA level, this CDR3 is encoded by other sequences in the same sample as well. The chain links TRBV27 to TRBJ1-5; 7 bases agree with TRBD1. Per germline, CDR1 MNHEY and CDR2 SMNVEV (reference sequence). The CDR3 loop spans 15 amino acids. V shed 7 bases, J shed 4 bases, and the junction held 10 bases outside the gene matches. CDR3 bases: TGTGCCAGCATCATAATCGACAGGGAAAATCAGCCCCAGCATTTT. This gives the protein CASIIIDRENQPQHF.

The J gene is TRBJ1-2, the V gene TRBV6-5, with D possibly being TRBD1 (6 bases). CDR3 length: 15 residues. V lost 6 bases and J lost 0, with 14 bases in between. Per germline, CDR1 MNHEY and CDR2 SVGAGI. CDR3 protein: CASSPGVLANYGYTF. The CDR3, as DNA: TGTGCCAGCAGCCCAGGGGTCCTAGCTAACTATGGCTACACCTTC.

The V call is TRBV9, the J call TRBJ2-7; possible D gene TRBD1, 5 bases. This CDR3 spans 15 amino acids. V was shortened by 0 bases and J by 3 bases, with 13 bases between the two germline ends. The germline V gene encodes CDR1 SGDLS and CDR2 YYNGEE. Here the CDR3 reads CASSVEAGLDYEQYF. The CDR3 DNA is TGTGCCAGCAGCGTAGAGGCAGGGCTGGACTACGAGCAGTACTTC.

The chain uses TRBV4-1 and TRBJ2-7; possibly TRBD1 for D (5 bases). V lost 0 bases, J lost 1 base, and 16 bases lay in between. The CDR3 is made up of 17 amino acids. Germline values: CDR1 MGHRA, CDR2 YSYEKL. CDR3 in amino acids: CASSQDGAAGISYEQYF. For the CDR3, the DNA is TGCGCCAGCAGCCAAGATGGGGCCGCAGGAATATCCTACGAGCAGTACTTC.

The chain couples TRBV5-6 to TRBJ1-5, with D possibly matching TRBD1 (5 bases). Germline CDR1 reads SGHDT; CDR2 reads YYEEEE. Trimming removed 4 bases from V and 4 bases from J, with 9 bases in between. This CDR3 spans 13 amino acids. This CDR3 is CASSVTGNQPQHF. CDR3 coding DNA: TGTGCCAGCAGCGTTACAGGTAATCAGCCCCAGCATTTT.

The chain uses TRBV28 and TRBJ2-6; D remains unclear. This CDR3 is 15 amino acids long. The V and J ends lost 7 bases and 4 bases respectively, with 14 bases between them. The germline CDR1 and CDR2 sequences are MDHEN and SYDVKM. This chain's CDR3 is CASNPLGAGANVLTF. The DNA of the CDR3 is TGTGCCAGCAATCCCCTCGGTGCAGGGGCCAACGTCCTGACTTTC.

The chain has TRBV7-9 and TRBJ1-4; D call uncertain. Trimming took 7 bases from V and 0 from J, leaving 6 bases between them. This CDR3 contains 13 residues. The germline gives CDR1 SEHNR, CDR2 FQNEAQ (reference sequence). In DNA form, the CDR3 reads TGTGCCAGCACGAGGCCAACTAATGAAAAACTGTTTTTT. This codes for CASTRPTNEKLFF.